The 7 T cell receptor beta chains below all came from one sample that was sequenced in a study of molecular identifiers for immune sequencing clone quantification. In TCRdb, the PCR reads were re-called with MiXCR into one record per CDR3 protein. The repertoire includes some 580,000 distinct CDR3 sequences, 25% of them detected once, and about 0.78% sits in the top ten. Sequencing was performed on naive CD8+ T cells from blood, with Jurkat cell RNA spiked in. Subset reported: FACS-sorted CD8+CD4-CCR7+CD45RA+ naive T cells. Receptors were obtained from a human donor in good health. Some libraries in this study had Jurkat cell RNA spiked in.

This clonotype has a handful of counts. This rearrangement joins TRBV6-1 to TRBJ2-7, with no clear D. The CDR3 covers 15 residues. Germline loops: CDR1 MNHNS, CDR2 SASEGT. The V and J ends lost 0 bases and 1 base respectively, with 10 bases between them. The CDR3 is CASSEAHRASYEQYF. CDR3 coding DNA: TGTGCCAGCAGTGAAGCGCATAGGGCGTCCTACGAGCAGTACTTC.

This clonotype has ten or more counts. The chain is built from TRBV7-9 and TRBJ1-1, with 7 bases aligning to TRBD1. The germline CDR1 and CDR2 sequences are SEHNR and FQNEAQ (reference sequence). V was pared by 5 bases and J by 5 bases, with 11 bases of the junction left unmatched. The CDR3 has 15 residues. The CDR3 DNA sequence: TGTGCCAGCAGCGCACTTCTACAGGGGAGGACTGAAGCTTTCTTT. Translation gives CASSALLQGRTEAFF.

V usage is TRBV10-3 and J usage is TRBJ2-5, with D possibly called TRBD1 or TRBD2 (5 bases each). Looked up from germline, CDR1 is ENHRY and CDR2 is SYGVKD. The V gene lost 10 bases and the J gene lost 5 bases, with 17 bases spanning the gap. There are 13 residues in the CDR3. The CDR3 protein is CATRGAREETQYF. The DNA for the CDR3 is TGTGCCACGAGAGGGGCCCGAGAGGAGACCCAGTACTTC.

As for this clonotype: A much larger clone lies a single base off, so this may be a read error. The chain combines TRBV4-3 with TRBJ2-7; D uncertain. CDR3 length equals 13 residues. V was shortened by 0 bases and J by 7 bases, with 10 bases between the two germline ends. Germline V CDR1 and CDR2: LGHNA, YSLEER. The CDR3 here is CASSQDNSEEQYF. In DNA, the CDR3 is TGCGCCAGCAGCCAAGATAACAGTGAGGAGCAGTACTTC.

The chain carries TRBV7-3 and TRBJ2-1; 11 bases line up with TRBD1. The CDR3 is made up of 14 amino acids. V trimming: 5 bases; J trimming: 7 bases; junction bases outside the gene matches: 4. Germline V gene sequence: CDR1 SGHTA, CDR2 FQGTGA. The CDR3 DNA sequence: TGTGCCAGCAGCCCGGGGACAGGGGGTAATGAGCAGTTCTTC. This sequence encodes CASSPGTGGNEQFF.

This clonotype was detected ten times or more. This sequence joins TRBV19 and TRBJ1-6, with D uncertain. The CDR3 consists of 13 residues. Germline lookup yields CDR1 LNHDA and CDR2 SQIVND (reference sequence). V was trimmed by 4 bases and J by 5 bases, leaving 6 bases between them. CDR3 sequence (DNA): TGTGCCAGTAGTACGGGTCATAATTCACCCCTCCACTTT. Amino acid sequence: CASSTGHNSPLHF.

This clonotype occurred a few times. This rearrangement joins TRBV19 to TRBJ2-7; D possibly corresponds to TRBD2 (6 bases). V lost 4 bases to trimming and J lost 2 bases, with 15 bases between them. Germline V gene sequence: CDR1 LNHDA, CDR2 SQIVND (reference sequence). CDR3 length equals 15 residues. For the CDR3, the DNA is TGTGCCAGTAGTACTATGCGGGGATCTCCCTACGAGCAGTACTTC. Encoded protein: CASSTMRGSPYEQYF.